Here is one T cell receptor (beta chain) with its context. This sample was included in a study of blood T cell repertoires in COVID-19. Study background: From the United States, Italy and Spain came samples of acute and convalescent COVID-19. T cells, B-cell-depleted T cells, or PBMCs supplied cDNA or gDNA.

In the authors' methods: Amplification of reference gene primers provided the estimated nucleated cell counts. The table came from immunoSEQ multiplex PCR; TCRdb's copy has only in-frame clones and leaves some out. V and J calls and clone size are copied from that table; D and trimming were computed from the DNA. The sample contains 140,000 or so clones, around nine tenths of which appear only once. Trimming removed 2 bases at V and 1 base at J, with 8 bases between. The CDR3 covers 14 residues. Per the germline V gene, CDR1 is SGHTA and CDR2 is FQGTGA. Specimen: peripheral blood. This chain uses TRBV7-3 with TRBJ1-1, with a tentative D call TRBD1 (5 bases). This clonotype was sampled from a human donor in a cohort sampled during active COVID-19. The CDR3 protein is CASSLLGPNTEAFF. CDR3 sequence (DNA): TGTGCCAGCAGCTTACTGGGGCCGAACACTGAAGCTTTCTTT.